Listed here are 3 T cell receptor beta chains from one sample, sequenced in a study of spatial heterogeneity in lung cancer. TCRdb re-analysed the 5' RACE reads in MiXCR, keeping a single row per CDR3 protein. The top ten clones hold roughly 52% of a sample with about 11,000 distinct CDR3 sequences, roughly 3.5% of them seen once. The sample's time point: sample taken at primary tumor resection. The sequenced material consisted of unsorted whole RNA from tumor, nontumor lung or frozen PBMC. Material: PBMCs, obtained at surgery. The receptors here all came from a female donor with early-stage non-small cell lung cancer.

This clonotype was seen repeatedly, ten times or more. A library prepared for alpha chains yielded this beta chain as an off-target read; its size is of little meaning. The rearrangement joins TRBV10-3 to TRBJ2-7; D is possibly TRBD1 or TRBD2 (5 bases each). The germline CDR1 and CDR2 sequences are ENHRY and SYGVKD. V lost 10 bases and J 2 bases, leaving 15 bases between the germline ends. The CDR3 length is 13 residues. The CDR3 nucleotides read TGTGCCACCTGGGACCCCGGCGCCTACGAGCAGTACTTC. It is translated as CATWDPGAYEQYF.

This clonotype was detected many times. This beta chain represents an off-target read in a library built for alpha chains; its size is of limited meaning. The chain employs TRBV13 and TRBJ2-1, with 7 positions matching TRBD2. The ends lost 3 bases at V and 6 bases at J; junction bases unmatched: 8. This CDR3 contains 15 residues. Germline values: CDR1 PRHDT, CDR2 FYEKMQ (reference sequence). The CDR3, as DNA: TGTGCCAGCAGCTTGGTCTCTAGCGGCCGCAATGAGCAGTTCTTC. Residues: CASSLVSSGRNEQFF.

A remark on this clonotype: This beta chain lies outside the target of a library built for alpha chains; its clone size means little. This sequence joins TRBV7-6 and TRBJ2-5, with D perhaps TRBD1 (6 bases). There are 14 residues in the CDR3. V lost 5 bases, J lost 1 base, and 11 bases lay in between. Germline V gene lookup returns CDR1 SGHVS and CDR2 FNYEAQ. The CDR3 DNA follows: TGTGCCAGCAGCAAGATGACAGGCCAAGAGACCCAGTACTTC. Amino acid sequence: CASSKMTGQETQYF.